This is a list of T cell receptor beta chains from one sample in a study of blood T cells in healthy people across ages. TCRdb passed the 5' RACE reads through MiXCR, listing each CDR3 protein once. Of 1.5 million to 1.9 million distinct CDR3 sequences listed, 40% to 45% are singletons. The sequenced material came from blood. Every receptor here comes from a woman aged 18-30 years in good health. Both conserved end residues are part of each CDR3. Each record gives: J gene, clone size, D gene, V gene, CDR3 protein, CDR3 DNA. D genes are given only for firm matches. Clone size is given for some rows only: seen once, a few or many times, or a class if the clone is expanded.

j_call: TRBJ2-3
clone_size: .
d_call: .
v_call: TRBV4-3
cdr3_aa: CASSPGFSDTQYF
cdr3_nt: TGCGCCAGCAGCCCGGGTTTTTCGGATACGCAGTATTTT

j_call: TRBJ2-7
clone_size: .
d_call: .
v_call: TRBV5-1
cdr3_aa: CASSHNRATYEQYF
cdr3_nt: TGCGCCAGCAGCCACAACAGGGCTACCTACGAGCAGTACTTC

j_call: TRBJ1-1
clone_size: .
d_call: .
v_call: TRBV4-3
cdr3_aa: CASSQDGRGAVPEAFF
cdr3_nt: TGCGCCAGCAGCCAAGATGGAAGGGGCGCAGTCCCTGAAGCTTTCTTT

j_call: TRBJ2-7
clone_size: .
d_call: .
v_call: TRBV29-1
cdr3_aa: CSVGGLAYEQYF
cdr3_nt: TGCAGCGTTGGAGGGCTAGCCTACGAGCAGTACTTC

j_call: TRBJ2-7
clone_size: few
d_call: .
v_call: TRBV6-6
cdr3_aa: CASSSANDGASYEQYF
cdr3_nt: TGTGCCAGCAGTTCGGCCAACGACGGGGCCAGTTACGAGCAGTACTTC

j_call: TRBJ2-3
clone_size: few
d_call: .
v_call: TRBV20-1
cdr3_aa: CSASSDWATLDLTTDTQYF
cdr3_nt: TGCAGTGCTAGTAGCGATTGGGCGACATTGGACTTAACTACAGATACGCAGTATTTT

j_call: TRBJ2-1
clone_size: few
d_call: .
v_call: TRBV10-3
cdr3_aa: CAISEGLSSYNEQFF
cdr3_nt: TGTGCCATCAGTGAAGGTTTAAGCTCCTACAATGAGCAGTTCTTC

j_call: TRBJ2-1
clone_size: .
d_call: TRBD1
v_call: TRBV7-9
cdr3_aa: CASSFGQGASSVQFF
cdr3_nt: TGTGCCAGCAGCTTCGGACAGGGGGCCTCCAGTGTGCAGTTCTTC

j_call: TRBJ2-1
clone_size: few
d_call: .
v_call: TRBV27
cdr3_aa: CASSLTPLGEQFF
cdr3_nt: TGTGCCAGCAGTCTCACTCCCCTCGGTGAGCAGTTCTTC

j_call: TRBJ2-3
clone_size: few
d_call: TRBD2
v_call: TRBV4-3
cdr3_aa: CASSQVRGTSTDMQYF
cdr3_nt: TGCGCCAGCAGCCAAGTGCGGGGGACGAGCACAGATATGCAGTATTTT

j_call: TRBJ2-3
clone_size: .
d_call: .
v_call: TRBV25-1
cdr3_aa: CASSESRLWGTDTQYF
cdr3_nt: TGTGCCAGCAGTGAATCCCGCTTATGGGGCACAGATACGCAGTATTTT

j_call: TRBJ2-1
clone_size: few
d_call: .
v_call: TRBV4-1
cdr3_aa: CASSQGDNSYNEQFF
cdr3_nt: TGCGCCAGCAGCCAGGGGGACAACTCCTACAATGAGCAGTTCTTC

j_call: TRBJ2-7
clone_size: .
d_call: TRBD1
v_call: TRBV5-1
cdr3_aa: CASSLRQGAGYEQYF
cdr3_nt: TGCGCCAGCAGCTTGAGACAGGGGGCGGGCTACGAGCAGTACTTC

j_call: TRBJ2-7
clone_size: few
d_call: TRBD1
v_call: TRBV5-1
cdr3_aa: CASSLKGQGTYEQYF
cdr3_nt: TGCGCCAGCAGCTTGAAGGGACAGGGAACCTACGAGCAGTACTTC

j_call: TRBJ2-3
clone_size: .
d_call: .
v_call: TRBV20-1
cdr3_aa: CSARDLRTDTQYF
cdr3_nt: TGCAGTGCTAGAGATCTGAGGACAGATACGCAGTATTTT

j_call: TRBJ1-3
clone_size: .
d_call: .
v_call: TRBV12-3/TRBV12-4
cdr3_aa: CASSLGGVRSSGNTIYF
cdr3_nt: TGTGCCAGCAGTTTAGGGGGGGTCCGGAGCTCTGGAAACACCATATATTTT

j_call: TRBJ2-6
clone_size: few
d_call: .
v_call: TRBV20-1
cdr3_aa: CSARSGANVLTF
cdr3_nt: TGCAGTGCTAGGTCCGGGGCCAACGTCCTGACTTTC

j_call: TRBJ2-7
clone_size: .
d_call: .
v_call: TRBV27
cdr3_aa: CASSLSGGTIYEQYF
cdr3_nt: TGTGCCAGCAGTTTATCAGGGGGTACCATCTACGAGCAGTACTTC

j_call: TRBJ1-2
clone_size: .
d_call: .
v_call: TRBV28
cdr3_aa: CASSLRRGARGYTF
cdr3_nt: TGTGCCAGCAGCCTAAGACGGGGAGCTCGCGGCTACACCTTC

j_call: TRBJ1-5
clone_size: .
d_call: .
v_call: TRBV9
cdr3_aa: CASSRDPAYSNQPQHF
cdr3_nt: TGTGCCAGCAGCCGGGACCCAGCCTATAGCAATCAGCCCCAGCATTTT

j_call: TRBJ2-7
clone_size: many
d_call: .
v_call: TRBV29-1
cdr3_aa: CSVHVIGYEQYF
cdr3_nt: TGCAGCGTTCATGTCATAGGCTACGAGCAGTACTTC

j_call: TRBJ2-1
clone_size: few
d_call: .
v_call: TRBV3-1
cdr3_aa: CASSHGDRPNEQFF
cdr3_nt: TGTGCCAGCAGCCATGGCGACAGACCCAATGAGCAGTTCTTC

j_call: TRBJ2-7
clone_size: .
d_call: TRBD1
v_call: TRBV6-2/TRBV6-3
cdr3_aa: CASSYSLGTARPHYEQYF
cdr3_nt: TGTGCCAGCAGTTACTCGCTCGGGACAGCCCGACCCCACTACGAGCAGTACTTC

j_call: TRBJ1-2
clone_size: .
d_call: .
v_call: TRBV7-9
cdr3_aa: CASSLALTYGYTF
cdr3_nt: TGTGCCAGCAGCTTAGCGCTGACCTATGGCTACACCTTC

j_call: TRBJ1-1
clone_size: .
d_call: .
v_call: TRBV28
cdr3_aa: CASSSSDRRVAEAFF
cdr3_nt: .

j_call: TRBJ1-3
clone_size: .
d_call: .
v_call: TRBV30
cdr3_aa: CAWSRHFGNTIYF
cdr3_nt: TGTGCCTGGAGTCGACACTTCGGAAACACCATATATTTT

j_call: TRBJ2-7
clone_size: few
d_call: .
v_call: TRBV3-1
cdr3_aa: CASSPALRPYEQYF
cdr3_nt: TGTGCCAGCAGCCCGGCCTTGCGGCCCTACGAGCAGTACTTC

j_call: TRBJ2-5
clone_size: .
d_call: .
v_call: TRBV6-2/TRBV6-3
cdr3_aa: CAGQIIAYANEQYF
cdr3_nt: TGTGCCGGCCAGATTATAGCTTACGCTAATGAGCAGTACTTC

j_call: TRBJ2-1
clone_size: .
d_call: .
v_call: TRBV25-1
cdr3_aa: CASSGRQKDLYYNEQFF
cdr3_nt: TGTGCCAGCAGTGGCAGACAGAAGGATCTTTATTACAATGAGCAGTTCTTC

j_call: TRBJ1-1
clone_size: once
d_call: .
v_call: TRBV4-3
cdr3_aa: CASSQERLSRTEAFF
cdr3_nt: TGCGCCAGCAGCCAAGAACGTCTGTCTCGTACTGAAGCTTTCTTT

j_call: TRBJ1-2
clone_size: .
d_call: .
v_call: TRBV2
cdr3_aa: CASRVQGFNYGYTF
cdr3_nt: TGTGCCAGCAGGGTTCAAGGGTTTAACTATGGCTACACCTTC

j_call: TRBJ2-3
clone_size: .
d_call: .
v_call: TRBV3-1
cdr3_aa: CASLGTSAGDTRYF
cdr3_nt: TGTGCCAGCTTGGGGACTTCTGCGGGTGATACGCGGTATTTT

j_call: TRBJ2-5
clone_size: .
d_call: .
v_call: TRBV5-1
cdr3_aa: CASSLGDHLQETQYF
cdr3_nt: TGCGCCAGCAGCTTGGGAGACCATCTCCAAGAGACCCAGTACTTC

j_call: TRBJ2-7
clone_size: few
d_call: .
v_call: TRBV7-2
cdr3_aa: CASSLVGQDGHEQYF
cdr3_nt: TGTGCCAGCAGCTTAGTCGGTCAGGACGGCCACGAGCAGTACTTC

j_call: TRBJ1-2
clone_size: few
d_call: .
v_call: TRBV24-1
cdr3_aa: CATSDRYRDYGYTF
cdr3_nt: TGTGCCACCAGTGACCGATACAGGGACTATGGCTACACCTTC

j_call: TRBJ2-4
clone_size: .
d_call: .
v_call: TRBV20-1
cdr3_aa: CSAPPVGQGGPFAKNIRYF
cdr3_nt: TGCAGTGCGCCCCCCGTGGGGCAGGGAGGTCCTTTTGCCAAAAACATTCGGTACTTC